This passage covers 19 T cell receptor beta chains from one sample sequenced in a study of CD8 T cells in ankylosing spondylitis. Via MiXCR, TCRdb re-called the 5' RACE reads, giving one row per CDR3 protein. The sample has over 100,000 distinct CDR3 sequences, more than 6.5% seen once; the top ten hold less than 15%. The sample was blood, either unsorted or a sorted T cell fraction (not recorded which). Receptors were obtained from a male donor with ankylosing spondylitis or in good health (not recorded which).

This clonotype was counted at least ten times. The chain links TRBV7-9 to TRBJ2-5, with 9 bases aligning to TRBD1. This CDR3 contains 15 residues. Germline V gene data show CDR1 as SEHNR and CDR2 as FQNEAQ (reference sequence). J was trimmed by 2 bases and V by 4 bases; bases with no gene match: 5. CDR3 in amino acids: CASSSTGQGQETQYF. In DNA, the CDR3 is TGTGCCAGCAGCTCGACGGGACAGGGACAAGAGACCCAGTACTTC.

There are many counts of this clonotype. The chain carries TRBV12-3 or TRBV12-4 and TRBJ2-5; 8 bases are a match to TRBD1. The CDR3 contains 16 residues. V shed 6 bases, J shed 2 bases, and the junction held 11 bases outside the gene matches. CDR3 residues: CASRAPGQAFQETQYF. CDR3 nucleotide sequence: TGTGCCAGCAGAGCCCCGGGACAGGCCTTTCAAGAGACCCAGTACTTC.

This clonotype was found a few times. CDR3 amino acids: CASSFSPGSSYNEQFF. The CDR3 coding sequence is TGTGCCAGCAGTTTCTCTCCGGGCAGCTCCTACAATGAGCAGTTCTTC. The chain links TRBV12-3 or TRBV12-4 to TRBJ2-1; no firm D call. The V gene lost 3 bases and the J gene lost 0 bases, with 12 bases spanning the gap. This CDR3 region has 16 residues.

This clonotype has a count of ten or more. V is TRBV5-1 and J is TRBJ2-7, with D perhaps matching TRBD2 (6 bases). V was clipped by 4 bases and J by 7 bases, with 18 bases between them. CDR1 SGHRS and CDR2 YFSETQ come from the germline V gene. CDR3 length: 14 amino acids. The CDR3 DNA follows: TGCGCCAGCAGCCCGGGGACTTTAGGGCAAGAGCAGTACTTC. This codes for CASSPGTLGQEQYF. The full variable domain, with the rest looked up from reference TRBV5-1 and TRBJ2-7, is KAGVTQTPRYLIKTRGQQVTLSCSPISGHRSVSWYQQTPGQGLQFLFEYFSETQRNKGNFPGRFSGRQFSNSRSEMNVSTLELGDSALYLCASSPGTLGQEQYFGPGTRLTVT.

In its sample, this clonotype was seen many times. CDR3 protein: CSVAIGAYEQYF. DNA of the CDR3: TGCAGCGTTGCGATTGGGGCCTACGAGCAGTACTTC. The genes are TRBV29-1 and TRBJ2-7; D call uncertain. The V end lost 4 bases, the J end lost 2 bases, and 9 bases lay between the germline ends. The CDR3 covers 12 residues. CDR1 is SQVTM and CDR2 is ANQGSEA in the germline V gene.

This clonotype was detected ten times or more. This sequence joins TRBV5-1 and TRBJ2-7; D assignment may be TRBD1 or TRBD2 (7 bases each). Trimming took 0 bases from V and 5 from J, leaving 15 bases between them. The CDR3 is 15 amino acids. Germline CDR1 reads SGHRS; CDR2 reads YFSETQ. The CDR3 region has the DNA TGCGCCAGCAGCTTGGCCTCAGGGGGGGAACACGAGCAGTACTTC. It translates to CASSLASGGEHEQYF.

This clonotype appeared many times. J is TRBJ1-1 and V is TRBV5-1, with D maybe TRBD1 (5 bases). The CDR3 runs 14 residues. Trimming removed 4 bases at V and 3 bases at J, with 13 bases between. The germline CDR1 and CDR2 sequences are SGHRS and YFSETQ. Here the CDR3 DNA reads TGCGCCAGCAGCGGGATCAGGGTAGACACTGAAGCTTTCTTT. Translation: CASSGIRVDTEAFF.

This clonotype was seen at least ten times. V is TRBV6-1 and J is TRBJ2-5; D unclear. Trimming left V 6 bases short and J 2 bases short, with 16 bases between. The germline CDR1 and CDR2 sequences are MNHNS and SASEGT. CDR3 length: 15 amino acids. The CDR3 sequence: CASSAWVTPQETQYF. The CDR3 nucleotides read TGTGCCAGCAGCGCCTGGGTCACACCACAAGAGACCCAGTACTTC.

Comment on this clonotype: A read error is possible here, since a much larger clone lies one base away. The J gene is TRBJ2-7, the V gene TRBV19; perhaps D is TRBD1 or TRBD2 (5 bases each). There are 11 residues in the CDR3. Germline CDR1 reads LNHDA; CDR2 reads SQIVND (reference sequence). The CDR3 DNA reads TGTGCCAGTGGCCGGGGCTACGAGCGGTACTTC. Residues: CASGRGYERYF.

The table lists this clonotype with many counts. The rearrangement joins TRBV7-9 to TRBJ2-3; 7 nucleotides match TRBD1. Per the germline V gene, CDR1 is SEHNR and CDR2 is FQNEAQ (reference sequence). The CDR3 has 15 amino acids. Trimming removed 3 bases from V and 2 bases from J; junction bases left unmatched: 5. The DNA for the CDR3 is TGTGCCAGCAGCTTCGGGGACAGATTCACAGATACGCAGTATTTT. Its translation is CASSFGDRFTDTQYF. The complete variable domain, with remaining parts taken from reference TRBV7-9 and TRBJ2-3, reads DTGVSQNPRHKITKRGQNVTFRCDPISEHNRLYWYRQTLGQGPEFLTYFQNEAQLEKSRLLSDRFSAERPKGSFSTLEIQRTEQGDSAMYLCASSFGDRFTDTQYFGPGTRLTVL.

This clonotype was observed many times. The chain recombines TRBV20-1 with TRBJ2-6, with D maybe TRBD2 (5 bases). The germline V gene encodes CDR1 DFQATT and CDR2 SNEGSKA (reference sequence). V lost 2 bases to trimming and J lost 1 base, with 6 bases between them. The length of the CDR3 is 14 residues. CDR3 bases: TGCAGTGCTAGAAGGGAGTCTGGGGCCAACGTCCTGACTTTC. Protein product: CSARRESGANVLTF.

This clonotype has ten or more counts. The DNA is omitted, as the CDR3 cannot be located on it reliably, and the CDR3 follows TCRdb's listing. The CDR3 loop is CSARESFGPGYTF. The chain uses TRBV20-1 and TRBJ1-2. CDR1 is DFQATT, CDR2 SNEGSKA, per germline (reference sequence). With termini counted, the CDR3 has 13 amino acids.

The chain couples TRBV5-1 to TRBJ2-1; 13 nucleotides align to TRBD2. Per germline, CDR1 SGHRS and CDR2 YFSETQ. This CDR3 is 19 amino acids long. V gave up 2 bases and J gave up 1 base; unmatched junction bases: 9. CDR3: CASSFGLAGALGSYNEQFF. CDR3 bases: TGCGCCAGCAGCTTCGGACTAGCGGGAGCATTGGGTTCCTACAATGAGCAGTTCTTC.

This clonotype was counted many times. The chain recombines TRBV5-1 with TRBJ2-6, with a possible D match to TRBD1 (6 bases). Trimming pared 4 bases from V and 1 base from J, leaving 9 bases between. The CDR3 spans 15 residues. The germline V gene encodes CDR1 SGHRS and CDR2 YFSETQ. CDR3 region: CASSATGSGANVLTF. The CDR3 bases are TGCGCCAGCAGCGCTACAGGGTCTGGGGCCAACGTCCTGACTTTC.

This clonotype was found many times. V and J are TRBV5-1 and TRBJ2-7; D is possibly TRBD2 (6 bases). The CDR3 runs to 12 residues. Germline CDR1 is SGHRS and CDR2 is YFSETQ. V was pared by 5 bases and J by 4 bases, with 10 bases between. The CDR3 nucleotides read TGCGCCAGCAGTGGACTATCATACGAGCAGTACTTC. Translation gives CASSGLSYEQYF.

The sample holds many counts of this clonotype. V usage is TRBV7-9 and J usage is TRBJ2-3, with 9 bases identical to TRBD2. The CDR3 is made up of 15 amino acids. Germline values: CDR1 SEHNR, CDR2 FQNEAQ (reference sequence). The V and J ends lost 5 bases and 5 bases, in that order; junction bases with no gene match: 8. For the CDR3, the DNA is TGTGCCAGCAGCCCCATAGCGGGAGCCCTAGATACGCAGTATTTT. It yields the protein CASSPIAGALDTQYF.

This clonotype was seen at least ten times. The chain has TRBV7-3 and TRBJ2-2, with D unclear. Germline V CDR1 and CDR2: SGHTA, FQGTGA. This CDR3 contains 13 residues. V was shortened by 6 bases and J by 0 bases, with 5 bases between the two germline ends. CDR3 in amino acids: CASRNSNTGELFF. CDR3 bases: TGTGCCAGCAGGAATTCGAACACCGGGGAGCTGTTTTTT.

On this clonotype: Likely a read error: the CDR3 ends without its conserved phenylalanine or tryptophan. The V gene is TRBV11-2, the J gene TRBJ2-1; 7 bases are a match to TRBD2. The germline gives CDR1 SGHAT, CDR2 FQNNGV. V lost 4 bases to trimming and J lost 10 bases; unmatched junction nucleotides: 10. The CDR3 has 14 residues. The chain's CDR3 is CASSSRGKNLEQFS. The CDR3 DNA reads TGTGCCAGCAGCTCGCGGGGGAAAAACCTAGAGCAGTTCTCC.

This clonotype has at least ten counts. The chain couples TRBV12-3 or TRBV12-4 to TRBJ2-3, with 9 positions matching TRBD1. V was clipped by 5 bases and J by 2 bases; unmatched bases: 8. This CDR3 has 16 amino acids. The CDR3 loop reads CASSHGTGHFTDTQYF. As DNA, the CDR3 is TGTGCCAGCAGTCACGGGACAGGGCATTTCACAGATACGCAGTATTTT.